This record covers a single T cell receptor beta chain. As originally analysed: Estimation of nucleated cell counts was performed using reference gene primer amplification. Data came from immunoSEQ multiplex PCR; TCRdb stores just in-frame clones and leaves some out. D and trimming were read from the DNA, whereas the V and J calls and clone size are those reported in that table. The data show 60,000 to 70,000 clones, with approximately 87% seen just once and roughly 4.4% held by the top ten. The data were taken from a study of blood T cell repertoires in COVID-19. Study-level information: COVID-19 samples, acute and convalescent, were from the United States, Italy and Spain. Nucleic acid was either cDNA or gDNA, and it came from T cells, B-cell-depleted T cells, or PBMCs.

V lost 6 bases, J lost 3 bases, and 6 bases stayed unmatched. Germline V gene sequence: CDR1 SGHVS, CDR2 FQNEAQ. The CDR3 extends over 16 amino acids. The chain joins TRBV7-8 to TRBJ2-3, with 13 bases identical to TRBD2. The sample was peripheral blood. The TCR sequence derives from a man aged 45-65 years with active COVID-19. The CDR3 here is CASSIQLAGGTDTQYF. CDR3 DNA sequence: TGTGCCAGCAGTATCCAACTAGCGGGAGGGACAGATACGCAGTATTTT.